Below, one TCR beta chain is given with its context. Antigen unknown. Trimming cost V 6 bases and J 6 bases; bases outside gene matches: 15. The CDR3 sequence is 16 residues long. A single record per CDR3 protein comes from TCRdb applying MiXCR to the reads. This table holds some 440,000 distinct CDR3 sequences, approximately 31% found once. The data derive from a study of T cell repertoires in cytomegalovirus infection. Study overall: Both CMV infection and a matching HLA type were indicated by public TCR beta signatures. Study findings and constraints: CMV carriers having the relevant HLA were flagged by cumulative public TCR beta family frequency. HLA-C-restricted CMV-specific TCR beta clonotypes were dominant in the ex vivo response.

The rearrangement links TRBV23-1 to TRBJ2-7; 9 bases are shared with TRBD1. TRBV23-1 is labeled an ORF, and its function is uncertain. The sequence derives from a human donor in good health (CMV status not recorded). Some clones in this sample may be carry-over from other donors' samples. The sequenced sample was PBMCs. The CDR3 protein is CASRPIGGQGKCEQYF. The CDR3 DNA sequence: TGCGCCAGCAGACCTATAGGTGGACAGGGGAAGTGCGAGCAGTACTTC.